The rows below give T cell receptor beta chains drawn from one sample of a study of T cell repertoires in cytomegalovirus infection. TCRdb independently ran MiXCR on the reads; one entry per CDR3 protein. The table includes 750,000 to 900,000 distinct CDR3 sequences, 25% to 30% detected once. The antigens for these receptors are not known. The starting material was cultured CD8+ T cells from PBMCs, obtained from culture after CMV antigen stimulation. Source of these receptors: a human donor in good health (CMV status not recorded). Some clones in this sample may be carry-over from other donors' samples. CDR3s include the opening cysteine and the closing phenylalanine or tryptophan. A D gene is named only where the DNA matches it firmly. Only part of the rows carry a size: once, few, many, or a class if the clone is expanded.

CASSLKEADTQYF | TGTGCCAGCAGCTTAAAGGAGGCAGATACGCAGTATTTT | NA | 13 | TRBV7-6 | NA | TRBJ2-3
CASSPSMKNIQYF | TGTGCCAGCAGCCCTAGTATGAAAAACATTCAGTACTTC | many | 13 | TRBV7-8 | NA | TRBJ2-4
CSAEEGEETQYF | TGCAGCGCCGAGGAGGGTGAAGAGACCCAGTACTTC | NA | 12 | TRBV29-1 | NA | TRBJ2-5
CASSFVGRSGNTIYF | TGTGCCAGCAGCTTCGTCGGGAGATCTGGAAACACCATATATTTT | NA | 15 | TRBV9 | NA | TRBJ1-3
CASSFQRGSSYEQYF | TGTGCCAGCAGTTTCCAGCGGGGGAGCTCCTACGAGCAGTACTTC | NA | 15 | TRBV27 | TRBD2 | TRBJ2-7
CASSFEGNEQFF | TGTGCCAGCAGTTTCGAGGGCAATGAGCAGTTCTTC | many | 12 | TRBV12-3/TRBV12-4 | NA | TRBJ2-1
CASSLPFAQPQHF | TGTGCCAGCAGTCTCCCCTTTGCCCAGCCCCAGCATTTT | NA | 13 | TRBV28 | NA | TRBJ1-5
CASSNRGGQSFF | TGTGCCAGCAGTAACCGCGGGGGCCAATCTTTCTTT | many | 12 | TRBV6-1 | NA | TRBJ1-1
CASSLDLDSYYGYTF | TGTGCCAGCAGCTTAGATCTCGACAGCTACTATGGCTACACCTTC | NA | 15 | TRBV7-2 | NA | TRBJ1-2
CASSRGQGDSPLHF | TGTGCCAGTAGCCGGGGACAGGGCGATTCACCCCTCCACTTT | NA | 14 | TRBV19 | TRBD1 | TRBJ1-6
CASSIGDRGLWPNTEAFF | TGTGCCAGCAGCATCGGGGACAGGGGGCTGTGGCCGAACACTGAAGCTTTCTTT | many | 18 | TRBV7-6 | TRBD1 | TRBJ1-1
CASGLGTGGPNTEAFF | TGTGCTAGTGGTTTGGGGACAGGGGGCCCGAACACTGAAGCTTTCTTT | few | 16 | TRBV12-5 | TRBD1 | TRBJ1-1
CASSTTPYYGYTF | TGTGCCAGCAGCACGACCCCGTACTATGGCTACACCTTC | few | 13 | TRBV6-2/TRBV6-3 | NA | TRBJ1-2
CAISPLAGELTDTQYF | TGTGCCATCAGTCCCTTAGCGGGGGAACTCACAGATACGCAGTATTTT | few | 16 | TRBV10-3 | TRBD2 | TRBJ2-3
CASSTLRNEQFF | TGTGCCAGCAGCACCCTCCGTAATGAGCAGTTCTTC | many | 12 | TRBV6-5 | NA | TRBJ2-1
CASAGDGYTF | TGTGCCAGCGCGGGGGATGGCTACACCTTC | NA | 10 | TRBV7-9 | NA | TRBJ1-2
CAISESFFRENSPLHF | TGTGCCATCAGTGAGTCGTTCTTCCGGGAAAATTCACCCCTCCACTTT | NA | 16 | TRBV10-3 | NA | TRBJ1-6
CASSEWGIGAFF | TGTGCCAGCAGTGAATGGGGAATTGGAGCTTTCTTT | NA | 12 | TRBV6-1 | NA | TRBJ1-1
CASSFGASSKETQYF | TGTGCCAGCAGCTTCGGGGCTAGCTCTAAAGAGACCCAGTACTTC | NA | 15 | TRBV7-3 | NA | TRBJ2-5
CASSWTSGGDPRRETQYF | TGTGCCAGCAGCTGGACTAGCGGGGGGGACCCCAGGCGGGAGACCCAGTACTTC | few | 18 | TRBV6-2/TRBV6-3 | TRBD2 | TRBJ2-5
CASSWDLGGNTEAFF | TGTGCCAGCAGCTGGGACCTAGGGGGGAACACTGAAGCTTTCTTT | few | 15 | TRBV5-6 | NA | TRBJ1-1
CASSSGQGANSYTF | TGTGCCAGCAGCTCTGGACAGGGGGCGAATAGCTACACCTTC | NA | 14 | TRBV7-8 | TRBD1 | TRBJ1-2
CASSLGGAKDGYTF | TGCGCCAGCAGCTTGGGGGGCGCGAAGGATGGCTACACCTTC | few | 14 | TRBV5-1 | NA | TRBJ1-2
CASTLEGNLHEQYF | TGTGCCAGCACCCTAGAGGGCAATCTCCACGAGCAGTACTTC | NA | 14 | TRBV12-3/TRBV12-4 | NA | TRBJ2-7
CASSYSGFGYTEAFF | TGTGCCAGCAGTTACTCTGGTTTTGGTTACACTGAAGCTTTCTTT | few | 15 | TRBV6-5 | NA | TRBJ1-1
CASSQLGQGAGEQYF | TGCGCCAGCAGCCAGTTGGGACAGGGGGCCGGAGAGCAGTACTTC | NA | 15 | TRBV4-1 | TRBD1 | TRBJ2-7
CASSAGGLGNEQFF | TGTGCCAGCAGTGCCGGGGGCCTGGGGAATGAGCAGTTCTTC | NA | 14 | TRBV28 | NA | TRBJ2-1
CASSYGLAGPSTDTQYF | TGTGCCAGCAGTTACGGACTAGCGGGGCCTAGCACAGATACGCAGTATTTT | NA | 17 | TRBV6-5 | TRBD2 | TRBJ2-3
CASSFRTGTLDEQFF | TGTGCCAGCAGTTTCCGGACAGGGACCCTCGATGAGCAGTTCTTC | many | 15 | TRBV28 | TRBD1 | TRBJ2-1
CASSDVGLQSNTGELFF | TGTGCCAGCAGCGACGTAGGTCTACAGTCGAACACCGGGGAGCTGTTTTTT | NA | 17 | TRBV7-6 | NA | TRBJ2-2
CASSLTGSHEQFF | TGTGCCAGCAGCTTAACAGGGAGTCATGAGCAGTTCTTC | few | 13 | TRBV7-6 | NA | TRBJ2-1
CATAQGNAGELFF | TGTGCCACCGCACAGGGAAACGCCGGGGAGCTGTTTTTT | NA | 13 | TRBV24-1 | NA | TRBJ2-2
CASSEARLGNQPQHF | TGTGCCAGCAGTGAAGCGCGGTTGGGAAATCAGCCCCAGCATTTT | NA | 15 | TRBV2 | NA | TRBJ1-5
CASRGGQGTYEQYF | TGTGCCAGCAGGGGTGGACAGGGAACCTACGAGCAGTACTTC | NA | 14 | TRBV27 | TRBD1 | TRBJ2-7
CASSLPMSRAREDSPLHF | TGTGCCAGCAGCTTACCGATGTCGAGGGCTCGAGAGGATTCACCCCTCCACTTT | many | 18 | TRBV7-8 | NA | TRBJ1-6
CASSLNREVSGANVLTF | TGTGCCAGCAGCTTGAACAGGGAGGTTTCTGGGGCCAACGTCCTGACTTTC | few | 17 | TRBV5-4 | NA | TRBJ2-6
CASRTDGKNYGYTF | TGTGCCAGCAGAACCGACGGGAAGAACTATGGCTACACCTTC | once | 14 | TRBV6-2/TRBV6-3 | NA | TRBJ1-2
CASSLGPGARRTEAFF | TGTGCCAGCAGCCTTGGGCCGGGGGCACGGAGGACTGAAGCTTTCTTT | NA | 16 | TRBV7-9 | NA | TRBJ1-1
CASSPRTSGGEYNEQFF | TGTGCCAGCAGCCCCCGGACTAGCGGGGGGGAGTACAATGAGCAGTTCTTC | many | 17 | TRBV7-9 | TRBD2 | TRBJ2-1
CASFRGDEQFF | TGTGCCAGCTTCAGGGGTGATGAGCAGTTCTTC | few | 11 | TRBV2 | NA | TRBJ2-1
CASSYSDSTNEQFF | TGTGCCAGCAGTTACTCCGACAGCACCAATGAGCAGTTCTTC | NA | 14 | TRBV6-5 | NA | TRBJ2-1
CASIDDTGAYGYTF | TGTGCCAGCATCGACGATACAGGCGCCTATGGCTACACCTTC | NA | 14 | TRBV7-9 | NA | TRBJ1-2
CSARAGTSGDYNEQFF | TGCAGTGCTAGGGCTGGGACTAGCGGGGACTACAATGAGCAGTTCTTC | NA | 16 | TRBV20-1 | TRBD2 | TRBJ2-1
CASSLAGIDEQYF | TGTGCCAGCAGCTTGGCGGGTATCGACGAGCAGTACTTC | NA | 13 | TRBV7-9 | NA | TRBJ2-7
CASSPGAPAYNSPLHF | TGTGCCAGCAGTCCAGGGGCCCCGGCGTATAATTCACCCCTCCACTTT | NA | 16 | TRBV12-3/TRBV12-4 | NA | TRBJ1-6
CASSSIGFSYEQYF | TGTGCCAGCAGCTCTATCGGGTTCTCCTACGAGCAGTACTTC | NA | 14 | TRBV7-9 | NA | TRBJ2-7
CSAPLEGAKDEQFF | TGCAGTGCTCCTTTGGAGGGGGCGAAGGATGAGCAGTTCTTC | few | 14 | TRBV20-1 | NA | TRBJ2-1
CASSPNPNTEAFF | TGTGCCAGCAGTCCGAACCCTAACACTGAAGCTTTCTTT | few | 13 | TRBV6-5 | NA | TRBJ1-1
CASSLGYGDTIYF | TGTGCCAGCAGTTTAGGATACGGGGACACCATATATTTT | NA | 13 | TRBV27 | NA | TRBJ1-3
CASSTSVRDNQPQHF | TGTGCCAGCAGTACGTCAGTCCGCGACAATCAGCCCCAGCATTTT | NA | 15 | TRBV25-1 | NA | TRBJ1-5
CASSLYSQQYYEQYF | TGTGCCAGCAGCCTATATAGCCAGCAGTACTACGAGCAGTACTTC | few | 15 | TRBV7-8 | NA | TRBJ2-7
CASSPRQGMGEAFF | TGTGCCAGCAGTCCCCGACAGGGGATGGGTGAAGCTTTCTTT | few | 14 | TRBV27 | TRBD1 | TRBJ1-1
CASSLVQSSNQPQHF | TGTGCCAGCAGTTTAGTCCAGTCTAGCAATCAGCCCCAGCATTTT | NA | 15 | TRBV27 | NA | TRBJ1-5
CASSLEGGAVYNEQFF | TGTGCCAGCAGCTTAGAGGGGGGGGCGGTATACAATGAGCAGTTCTTC | NA | 16 | TRBV11-2 | NA | TRBJ2-1
CASRQNRGRTKETQYF | TGTGCCAGCAGGCAGAACAGGGGCCGAACGAAAGAGACCCAGTACTTC | NA | 16 | TRBV6-5 | TRBD1 | TRBJ2-5
CASSDLKPWPQHF | TGTGCCAGCAGTGACCTGAAACCCTGGCCCCAGCATTTT | NA | 13 | TRBV6-1 | NA | TRBJ1-5
CASSIGADYEQYF | TGTGCCAGTAGTATAGGGGCAGATTACGAGCAGTACTTC | few | 13 | TRBV19 | NA | TRBJ2-7
CASSLLGQASGYEQYF | TGTGCCAGCAGCTTACTAGGACAGGCCTCCGGGTACGAGCAGTACTTC | many | 16 | TRBV7-2 | TRBD1 | TRBJ2-7
CASSHATGGREKLFF | TGTGCCAGCAGTCACGCGACAGGGGGCCGGGAAAAACTGTTTTTT | NA | 15 | TRBV6-6 | TRBD1 | TRBJ1-4